The 6 T cell receptor beta chains presented below share a single source sample, sequenced in a study of T cell responses to AZD1222 COVID-19 vaccine. Sequenced by immunoSEQ multiplex PCR; TCRdb stores in-frame clones only, minus some. This table holds approximately 100,000 clones, over 90% found once. The sequencing here drew on peripheral blood, taken on day 0 of AZD1222 vaccination. The source of these receptors is an adult in good health.

V is TRBV6-2 or TRBV6-3 and J is TRBJ2-2; a weak D match, TRBD1 (5 bases). The CDR3 contains 15 residues. Germline V lookup: CDR1 MNHEY, CDR2 SVGEGT. The V and J ends lost 5 bases and 7 bases respectively, with 17 bases between them. The CDR3 loop is CASSPRIKGDGELFF. The CDR3 coding sequence is TGTGCCAGCAGTCCGCGGATTAAAGGGGACGGGGAGCTGTTTTTT.

In its sample, this clone was seen once. This chain joins TRBV29-1 and TRBJ2-2; D is uncertain. Germline CDR1 is SQVTM and CDR2 is ANQGSEA. The CDR3 runs 16 residues. Trimming cost V 5 bases and J 4 bases, with 20 bases left between them. The CDR3 DNA sequence: TGCAGCGTTCATACCAGGTGGGCTTTGGGCACCGGGGAGCTGTTTTTT. This sequence encodes CSVHTRWALGTGELFF.

The chain links TRBV28 to TRBJ2-3, with 7 bases fitting TRBD1. There are 15 residues in the CDR3. Germline assignment: CDR1 MDHEN and CDR2 SYDVKM. With V trimmed by 5 bases and J by 2 bases, 7 bases remained unmatched. CDR3 in amino acids: CASSLTGAPTDTQYF. For the CDR3, the DNA is TGTGCCAGCAGTCTAACAGGGGCCCCCACAGATACGCAGTATTTT.

The CDR3 sequence is CASSLPPAGELFF. CDR3 coding DNA: TGTGCCAGCAGCCTCCCTCCGGCCGGGGAGCTGTTTTTT. The chain combines TRBV28 with TRBJ2-2; no reliable D call. Germline loops: CDR1 MDHEN, CDR2 SYDVKM. This CDR3 has 13 amino acids. The germline V and J ends were trimmed by 6 bases and 6 bases, with 11 bases remaining between them.

CDR3 nucleotide sequence: TGTGCCAGCAGCCAAGATGTGGGACAGGGGGCAACTAATGAAAAACTGTTTTTT. Residues: CASSQDVGQGATNEKLFF. The rearrangement joins TRBV3-1 (or the pseudogene TRBV3-2) to TRBJ1-4; the match to TRBD1 covers 11 bases. Per the germline V gene, CDR1 is LGHDT and CDR2 is YNNKEL (reference sequence). This CDR3 has 18 residues. V gave up 0 bases and J gave up 0 bases; unmatched junction bases: 3.

The chain is built from TRBV25-1 and TRBJ1-2, with D possibly matching TRBD1 (6 bases). The V and J ends lost 0 bases and 4 bases respectively, with 18 bases between them. Germline CDR1 MGHDK, CDR2 SYGVNS. There are 17 residues in the CDR3. This CDR3 is CASSEYEGLQGLYGYTF. CDR3 sequence (DNA): TGTGCCAGCAGTGAATACGAGGGTTTGCAGGGGCTCTATGGCTACACCTTC.